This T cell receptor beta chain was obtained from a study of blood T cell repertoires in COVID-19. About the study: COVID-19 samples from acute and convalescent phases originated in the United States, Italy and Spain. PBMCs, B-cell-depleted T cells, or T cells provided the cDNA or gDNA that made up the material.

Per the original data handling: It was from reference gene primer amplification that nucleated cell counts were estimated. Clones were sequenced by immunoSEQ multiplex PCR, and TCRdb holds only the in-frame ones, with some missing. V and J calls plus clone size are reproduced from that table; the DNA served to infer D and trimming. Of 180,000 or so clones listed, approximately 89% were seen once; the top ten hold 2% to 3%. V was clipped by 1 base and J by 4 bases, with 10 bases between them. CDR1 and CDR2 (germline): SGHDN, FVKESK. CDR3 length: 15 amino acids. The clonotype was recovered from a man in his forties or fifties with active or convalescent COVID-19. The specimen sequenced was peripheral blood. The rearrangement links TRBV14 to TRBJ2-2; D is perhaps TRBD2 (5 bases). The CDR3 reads CASSQVVRGTGELFF. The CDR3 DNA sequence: TGTGCCAGCAGCCAAGTAGTCCGGGGCACCGGGGAGCTGTTTTTT.